The T cell receptor (beta chain) under discussion was sequenced for a study of graft-versus-host responses after intestinal transplantation (dated by TCRdb to about 2021). Background on the whole study: Recipients received multivisceral, liver-intestinal, or isolated intestinal transplants. Anti-thymocyte globulin induction was given to all recipients, followed by maintenance tacrolimus and steroids for roughly 3 years. After intestinal transplantation, graft-versus-host and host-versus-graft alloreactive T cell clones in the graft, circulation and bone marrow were tracked using bulk TCR-beta CDR3 sequencing. Alloreactive clones were identified by sequencing pre-transplant mixed lymphocyte reaction products and comparing these products with unstimulated pre-transplant donor and recipient T cells. The cohort enrolled 24 intestinal transplant recipients, one of whom was a retransplant, and a few patients without pretransplant specimens were excluded. A peak of at least 4% donor T cells among recipient peripheral blood mononuclear cells was the definition used for donor T cell macrochimerism. Samples from a few later patients were sequenced in-house on an Illumina MiSeq with MiXCR processing rather than by the commercial service.

Turning to this clone: Its binding antigen is unknown. There are no base qualities to consult, and no much larger clone falls within one base.

What the study reported, not specific to this receptor: Peak levels of circulating GvH clones were associated with declines in HvG clones early after transplant. GvH clones turned up in recipient bone marrow, with some appearing earlier in ileal mucosa or blood, a pattern consistent with an intestinal mucosal origin. Conclusions were limited by the relatively low number and heterogeneity of intestinal transplant patients. Patients with donor T cell macrochimerism had high GvH to HvG T cell clonal ratios in their allografts.

The sample's time point label is to be understood as: cells obtained before transplantation from donor or recipient. CD3+CD4+ and CD3+CD8+ populations were FACS-sorted from unstimulated pre-transplant donor and recipient cells taken from spleen or lymph nodes. Library preparation employed the immunoSEQ multiplex PCR assay. For most patients, genomic DNA was isolated with the Qiagen DNeasy Blood and Tissue Kit and shipped frozen to Adaptive Biotechnologies for TCR sequencing. For most patients, high-throughput TCR-beta CDR3 sequencing of genomic DNA was performed by Adaptive Biotechnologies. Per the original workflow: TCR sequencing data for 18 patients were retrieved from Adaptive's ImmunoSEQ software; a few other patients were processed with MiXCR and VDJtools. To correct CD4 versus CD8 sorting errors, sequences present in both subsets at a frequency ratio below 5:1 were removed. Because the origin of CDR3 nucleotide sequences shared between donor and recipient could not be assigned, those sequences were removed. To count as alloreactive, a clone needed at least 2-fold expansion over unstimulated cells and a minimum CFSE-low frequency of 0.002% (template counts) or 0.001% (read counts). Mappable clones were those detected in sequenced pre-transplant spleen, lymph node, or MLR CFSE-low populations of the donor or recipient. Cumulative frequency of alloreactive clones was calculated as a percentage of all sequences weighted by copy number. TCRdb re-hosts the immuneACCESS table, in-frame sequences only. Its copies lack some clones; in the studies checked, an unresolved V gene accounts for under half of them, and the cause for the rest is not known. That table gives V, J and clone size, and the DNA gave D and trimming. The table for this sample lists about 96,000 clones; around 90% of them were counted only once. Approximately 0.17% of the sample is in the top ten clones.

This clonotype was obtained from a human donor who received an intestinal transplant. Sequenced material: unstimulated CD4+ T cells sorted from spleen or lymph node cells, taken before intestinal transplant.

The nucleotide sequence reads as follows: TGTGCCAGTAGGACGGGACAGACGAACACTGAAGCTTTCTTT. Its translation is CASRTGQTNTEAFF. The chain is encoded by TRBV19 joined to TRBJ1-1, and 7 junction bases match TRBD1. Based on the germline V gene (reference sequence), the CDR1 and CDR2 sequences are LNHDA and SQIVND. Germline trimming amounts to 6 bases on V and 1 base on J, with 5 as the count of junction bases outside the gene matches. From its cysteine to its phenylalanine, the CDR3 spans 14 amino acids. Of the read, only the CDR3 DNA is kept; its 42 bases are in frame from base 1.